The source of this TCR beta chain is a study of blood T cell repertoires in COVID-19. In Seattle, patients joined the study during active infection and were tracked longitudinally. Trimming stripped 5 bases from V and 4 bases from J, with 3 bases between. This CDR3 contains 11 residues. Germline lookup yields CDR1 LGHNT and CDR2 FRNRAP. Libraries were prepared by immunoSEQ multiplex PCR; TCRdb keeps only in-frame clonotypes and omits some of them. The table records about 98,000 clones, roughly 92% of them present only once. The sequence was obtained from a woman between 45 and 65 years old with COVID-19, enrolled during active disease. Sequenced: peripheral blood. The chain couples TRBV12-5 to TRBJ1-5; D gene unclear. In DNA, the CDR3 is TGTGCTAGTGGTCCTAATCAGCCCCAGCATTTT. Its translation: CASGPNQPQHF. Looking up the rest from reference TRBV12-5 and TRBJ1-5 gives the full variable domain: DARVTQTPRHKVTEMGQEVTMRCQPILGHNTVFWYRQTMMQGLELLAYFRNRAPLDDSGMPKDRFSAEMPDATLATLKIQPSEPRDSAVYFCASGPNQPQHFGDGTRLSIL.